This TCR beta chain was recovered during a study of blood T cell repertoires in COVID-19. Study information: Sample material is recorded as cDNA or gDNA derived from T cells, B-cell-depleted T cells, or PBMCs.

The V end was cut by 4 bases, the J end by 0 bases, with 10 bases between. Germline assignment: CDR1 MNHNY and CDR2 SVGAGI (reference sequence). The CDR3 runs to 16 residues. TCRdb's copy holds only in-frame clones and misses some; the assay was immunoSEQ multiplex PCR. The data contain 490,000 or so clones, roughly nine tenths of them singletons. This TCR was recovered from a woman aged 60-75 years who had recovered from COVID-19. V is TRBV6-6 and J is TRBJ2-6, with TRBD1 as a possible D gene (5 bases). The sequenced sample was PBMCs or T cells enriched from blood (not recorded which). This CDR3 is CASSSDSPSGANVLTF. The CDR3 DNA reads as TGTGCCAGCAGTTCCGACAGTCCCTCTGGGGCCAACGTCCTGACTTTC.